This T cell receptor beta chain was observed in a study (dated by TCRdb to 2021 to 2024). General findings and caveats noted by the study authors: Further investigation, including longitudinal sampling and assessment of a control group, is stated by the authors to be required.

PBMCs were isolated from peripheral blood, and TCR beta sequencing was performed on genomic DNA from unsorted PBMCs. As for this clone: Its antigen target is currently unknown. Base qualities are missing; no much larger clone stands one base away.

As encoded in the germline V gene (reference sequence), CDR1 is MNHNY while CDR2 is SVGAGI. V and J are truncated by 6 bases and 10 bases respectively, leaving an intervening sequence of 10 bases. The CDR3 measures 11 amino acids from cysteine to phenylalanine. The retained sequence is limited to the CDR3, 33 bases, with the frame set at the first base. Survey-level sequencing on the immunoSEQ platform was used to profile TCR beta chain repertoires. On the study's bioinformatics: Repertoire diversity was quantified by the inverse Simpson index, and CDR3 amino acid length spectratypes and V-J pairing frequencies were compared. TCR beta CDR3 sequences were matched against VDJdb to annotate clonotypes specific to SARS-CoV-2, CMV, influenza A and EBV. TCRdb mirrors the immuneACCESS table, restricted to in-frame sequences. Some clones are absent from its copies; in checked studies, under half trace to an unresolved V gene, and the reason for the others is unknown. V, J and clone size were drawn from that table, and D and trimming were deduced from the DNA. Across this sample there are tens of thousands of clones, with approximately 95% seen only once. The top ten hold roughly a tenth of the sample.

The clonotype was recovered from a man aged 35-49 years with rheumatoid arthritis. This sequence uses TRBV6-6 and TRBJ2-1, and the D gene may be TRBD1, 6 bases matching. Sample: PBMCs. This receptor carries the CDR3 CASSLGTEQFF. The sequence in DNA is TGTGCCAGCAGCCTCGGGACAGAGCAGTTCTTC.